The sample holds one count of the clone carrying this T cell receptor beta chain. The data stem from a study of blood T cell repertoires in COVID-19. The V end lost 4 bases, the J end lost 4 bases, and 10 bases lay between the germline ends. The length of the CDR3 is 14 residues. The germline CDR1 and CDR2 sequences are KGHDR and SFDVKD. Per the original methods: Amplification with reference gene primers provided the estimates of nucleated cell counts. Generated by immunoSEQ multiplex PCR, the TCRdb table keeps only in-frame clones and is missing some. D and trimming come from the DNA, and the V and J calls and clone size come from that table. The sample includes 140,000 to 150,000 clones, roughly three quarters seen only once; the top ten take around 4.4%.

Sequences were obtained from peripheral blood. The V call is TRBV24-1, the J call TRBJ1-5; D might be TRBD1 (5 bases). The TCR comes from a man aged 60 to 75 with acute or convalescent COVID-19. The CDR3: CATSERQGNQPQHF. The CDR3 nucleotides read TGTGCCACCAGTGAAAGGCAGGGAAATCAGCCCCAGCATTTT.